This TCR beta chain was identified during a study of blood T cell repertoires in COVID-19. Study summary: The United States, Italy and Spain supplied acute and convalescent COVID-19 samples. T cells, B-cell-depleted T cells, or PBMCs supplied cDNA or gDNA.

CDR1 SGDLS and CDR2 YYNGEE come from the germline V gene. V was trimmed by 4 bases and J by 0 bases, leaving 11 bases between them. This CDR3 region has 15 residues. Under the authors' procedure: For nucleated cells, counts were estimated from reference gene primer amplification. Libraries were prepared by immunoSEQ multiplex PCR; TCRdb keeps only in-frame clonotypes and omits some of them. D and trimming come from the DNA, and the V and J calls and clone size come from that table. This sample has approximately 240,000 clones, with roughly 80% found just once. Sequencing was carried out using peripheral blood. The clonotype was recovered from a middle-aged woman with active or convalescent COVID-19. The rearrangement links TRBV9 to TRBJ2-1, with unresolved D. DNA of the CDR3: TGTGCCAGCAGCCCCCGAGAGAGCTCCTACAATGAGCAGTTCTTC. Translated: CASSPRESSYNEQFF. The full variable domain, its missing parts supplied by reference TRBV9 and TRBJ2-1, is DSGVTQTPKHLITATGQRVTLRCSPRSGDLSVYWYQQSLDQGLQFLIQYYNGEERAKGNILERFSAQQFPDLHSELNLSSLELGDSALYFCASSPRESSYNEQFFGPGTRLTVL.